The source of this T cell receptor beta chain is a study of beta chain features in type 1 diabetes. Study observations and caveats: Cells that show high TCR expression could be over-represented by cDNA sequencing. Equally in patients and controls, PCR might preferentially amplify shorter templates. In every one of the four CD4+ subsets, TCRB CDR3s were moderately but significantly shorter in Type 1 diabetes patients.

This clone occurred a few times. Its antigen is unidentified. At the DNA level, this CDR3 is encoded by other sequences in the same sample as well. Sorted populations all exceeded 95% purity. The entirety of the isolated RNA underwent reverse transcription, so expressed TCRB transcripts were sequenced. Libraries were prepared by immunoSEQ multiplex PCR; TCRdb keeps only in-frame clonotypes and omits some of them. The sample contains about 620,000 clones, 15% to 18% of which appear only once. The receptor comes from a man younger than 30 in good health. The material sequenced was naive CD4+ T cells from blood.

The CDR3 here is CASSVAGSSYGYTF. The CDR3 DNA sequence: TGTGCCAGCAGCGTAGCTGGGTCCAGCTATGGCTACACCTTC. This chain joins TRBV9 and TRBJ1-2; no reliable D call. CDR1 and CDR2 from the germline V gene are SGDLS and YYNGEE. The CDR3 contains 14 residues. The V end lost 0 bases, the J end lost 4 bases, and 10 bases lay between the germline ends.